This T cell receptor (beta chain) originates from a study of control samples from healthy donors and cancer patients. The CDR3 runs to 14 residues. The V end lost 2 bases, the J end lost 8 bases, and 16 bases lay between the germline ends. Germline assignment: CDR1 SGHDT and CDR2 YYEEEE. Assay used: immunoSEQ multiplex PCR; TCRdb lists only in-frame clones, some missing. Seen here are about 120,000 clones, roughly 92% observed once, and the top ten hold approximately 0.58%. This receptor was obtained from a man of 80 years or more with head and neck cancer. The sample was PBMCs. The chain recombines TRBV5-6 with TRBJ1-2; no clear D. CDR3 in DNA: TGTGCCAGCAGCTTTGCCGGCCTTGCCTGGGGCTACACCTTC. Encoded protein: CASSFAGLAWGYTF.